The rows below give T cell receptor beta chains drawn from one sample of a study of T cells in Graves' hyperthyroidism and ophthalmopathy. TCRdb re-called the multiplex PCR reads with MiXCR, one entry per CDR3 protein. The sample lists roughly 750,000 distinct CDR3 sequences; about a sixth were seen once. Sequencing was performed on blood. These receptors came from a man between 18 and 35 years old with Graves' hyperthyroidism. Each CDR3 is given with its conserved first and last residue. D genes are given only for firm matches. Only part of the rows carry a size: once, few, many, or a class if the clone is expanded.

v_call	j_call	clone_size	d_call	cdr3_aa	cdr3_nt
TRBV20-1	TRBJ1-1	few	NA	CSARVNTLNTEAFF	TGCAGTGCTAGAGTAAACACATTGAACACTGAAGCTTTCTTT
TRBV29-1	TRBJ2-7	many	NA	CSARPTASYEQYF	TGCAGCGCCCGCCCAACAGCCTCCTACGAGCAGTACTTC
TRBV18	TRBJ1-6	NA	NA	CASSPGGRSSPLHF	TGTGCCAGCTCACCGGGGGGCAGGTCTTCACCCCTCCACTTT
TRBV3-1	TRBJ2-7	NA	NA	CASSTGRGSYEQYF	TGTGCCAGCAGTACCGGGCGGGGCTCCTACGAGCAGTACTTC
TRBV18	TRBJ1-1	many	TRBD1	CASSPYVTTGAEAFF	TGTGCCAGCTCACCGTACGTAACTACAGGGGCTGAAGCTTTCTTT
TRBV28	TRBJ1-1	many	TRBD1	CASSSGTGFPYTEAFF	TGTGCCAGCAGTTCCGGGACAGGGTTCCCATACACTGAAGCTTTCTTT
TRBV5-1	TRBJ2-5	many	NA	CASSLEWEEQTQYF	TGCGCCAGCAGCTTGGAGTGGGAGGAGCAGACCCAGTACTTC
TRBV7-9	TRBJ2-7	few	NA	CASSPGQRDEQYF	TGTGCCAGCAGCCCCGGGCAACGGGACGAGCAGTACTTC
TRBV5-1	TRBJ2-1	many	TRBD2	CASSLFRYSGRDNEQFF	TGCGCCAGCAGCTTGTTTAGATATAGCGGGAGGGACAATGAGCAGTTCTTC
TRBV18	TRBJ1-6	many	NA	CASSPSRVENSPLHF	TGTGCCAGCTCACCATCCCGGGTGGAGAATTCACCCCTCCACTTT
TRBV4-1	TRBJ2-1	few	TRBD1	CASSQEETGGYNEQFF	TGCGCCAGCAGCCAAGAGGAAACAGGGGGATACAATGAGCAGTTCTTC
TRBV28	TRBJ2-7	many	NA	CASIASSYAYEQYF	TGTGCCAGCATCGCTAGCTCCTACGCCTACGAGCAGTACTTC
TRBV28	TRBJ2-7	many	TRBD1	CASSRFIGGTYEQYF	TGTGCCAGCAGTCGTTTCATAGGGGGCACCTACGAGCAGTACTTC
TRBV27	TRBJ2-5	many	NA	CASGIRATSGETQYF	TGTGCCAGCGGAATACGGGCCACCTCGGGGGAGACCCAGTACTTC
TRBV7-9	TRBJ1-3	NA	NA	CASSLQKTGNTIYF	TGTGCCAGCAGCTTACAAAAGACTGGAAACACCATATATTTT
TRBV28	TRBJ1-5	few	TRBD1	CASSLLGDRVGSNQPQHF	TGTGCCAGCAGTTTATTAGGGGACAGGGTAGGTAGCAATCAGCCCCAGCATTTT
TRBV27	TRBJ1-4	NA	TRBD1	CASSPSGTGVEKLFF	TGTGCCAGCAGTCCGTCCGGGACAGGGGTCGAAAAACTGTTTTTT
TRBV18	TRBJ2-7	many	NA	CASSPPGTPSEQYF	TGTGCCAGCTCACCACCTGGGACTCCGTCCGAGCAGTACTTC
TRBV20-1	TRBJ2-1	many	NA	CSASVDRFYNEQFF	TGCAGTGCTAGTGTGGACAGATTCTACAATGAGCAGTTCTTC
TRBV3-1	TRBJ1-1	NA	NA	CASSQVEGSEAFF	TGTGCCAGCAGCCAAGTCGAGGGATCTGAAGCTTTCTTT
TRBV12-3/TRBV12-4	TRBJ2-5	many	TRBD1	CASSVTGQQETQYF	TGTGCCAGCAGTGTTACGGGACAGCAAGAGACCCAGTACTTC
TRBV3-1	TRBJ1-1	NA	TRBD1	CASSHHTGVLSFF	TGTGCCAGCAGCCATCATACAGGGGTACTGTCTTTCTTT
TRBV20-1	TRBJ1-2	NA	NA	CSASNPGSYGYTF	TGCAGTGCTAGTAATCCGGGTAGCTATGGCTACACCTTC
TRBV18	TRBJ2-3	NA	NA	CASSPPLTGTDTQYF	TGTGCCAGCTCACCACCGTTGACGGGAACAGATACGCAGTATTTT
TRBV19	TRBJ2-7	few	TRBD2	CASSMRGTSGVYEQYF	TGTGCCAGTAGTATGCGGGGGACTAGCGGGGTCTACGAGCAGTACTTC
TRBV6-8	TRBJ2-3	many	TRBD2	CASSQKREGCTDTQYF	TGTGCCAGCAGCCAGAAGCGGGAGGGGTGCACAGATACGCAGTATTTT
TRBV25-1	TRBJ2-5	many	TRBD2	CASSANPGGETQYF	TGTGCCAGCAGTGCCAACCCCGGGGGGGAGACCCAGTACTTC
TRBV28	TRBJ2-2	many	TRBD2	CASSLSGSGHTGELFF	TGTGCCAGCAGTTTATCTGGTAGCGGGCACACCGGGGAGCTGTTTTTT
TRBV7-9	TRBJ2-1	few	TRBD2	CASSPGLVQFF	TGTGCCAGCAGCCCGGGACTAGTTCAGTTCTTC
TRBV12-3/TRBV12-4	TRBJ2-7	NA	TRBD1	CASNNNRGSYEQYF	TGTGCCAGCAATAACAACAGGGGGTCCTACGAGCAGTACTTC
TRBV6-1	TRBJ1-5	many	NA	CASLIGRNSNQPQHF	TGTGCCAGCCTCATTGGACGGAATAGCAATCAGCCCCAGCATTTT
TRBV7-2	TRBJ2-7	NA	TRBD2	CASSLVGGTSYEQYF	TGTGCCAGCAGCTTAGTGGGGGGGACCTCCTACGAGCAGTACTTC
TRBV6-2/TRBV6-3	TRBJ1-1	NA	TRBD1	CASSPRQGMDAFF	TGTGCCAGCAGCCCTAGACAGGGAATGGATGCTTTCTTT
TRBV15	TRBJ2-7	NA	NA	CATSRDRMETRSSYEQYF	TGTGCCACCAGCAGAGATCGAATGGAGACCCGGAGCTCCTACGAGCAGTACTTC
TRBV7-2	TRBJ2-7	NA	NA	CASSSMTEQYF	TGTGCCAGCAGCTCCATGACAGAGCAGTACTTC
TRBV7-8	TRBJ1-5	few	NA	CASSPNLKWPQHF	TGTGCCAGCAGCCCAAATCTAAAATGGCCCCAGCATTTT
TRBV28	TRBJ1-1	NA	NA	CASTDRGVRTEAFF	TGTGCCAGCACCGACCGGGGGGTACGGACTGAAGCTTTCTTT
TRBV7-9	TRBJ2-4	many	NA	CASSLARISIQYF	TGTGCCAGCAGCCTTGCTAGGATAAGCATTCAGTACTTC
TRBV19	TRBJ2-7	NA	NA	CASSIRGQVRYEQYF	TGTGCCAGTAGTATAAGAGGGCAGGTACGTTACGAGCAGTACTTC
TRBV24-1	TRBJ2-5	many	NA	CATSDPRTGGTQYF	TGTGCCACCAGTGACCCGCGGACTGGCGGGACCCAGTACTTC
TRBV20-1	TRBJ2-7	NA	NA	CSAPPPGAGGYEQYF	TGCAGTGCACCCCCCCCGGGAGCCGGGGGCTACGAGCAGTACTTC